A single sample gave rise to the 14 T cell receptor beta chains below, sequenced in a study of monozygotic twins with inflammatory bowel disease. TCRdb reprocessed the 5' RACE reads; each CDR3 protein has one entry and no DNA is given. This sample's table reports about 160,000 distinct CDR3 sequences. The sample comprised blood. These receptors all come from a human donor with ulcerative colitis or Crohn's disease, or a healthy co-twin of an affected twin (not recorded which).

V gene TRBV11-2 combines with J gene TRBJ2-5; without DNA, the TCRdb call of TRBD2 cannot be checked. Germline V gives CDR1 SGHAT, CDR2 FQNNGV. The CDR3 covers 18 residues. CDR3 loop: CASSLDMASGSYQETQYF.

This chain uses TRBV11-2 with TRBJ2-2; TCRdb lists TRBD1, though no DNA is available to test this call. CDR3 length: 17 residues. Germline assignment: CDR1 SGHAT and CDR2 FQNNGV. The CDR3 sequence: CASSLVWQGTNTGELFF.

This chain uses TRBV5-1 with TRBJ1-3. Germline V gene data show CDR1 as SGHRS and CDR2 as YFSETQ. The CDR3 runs to 17 residues. CDR3 region: CASSLAGKPSSGNTIYF.

The rearrangement joins TRBV6-4 to TRBJ2-3; TCRdb indicates TRBD2, and absent DNA this call remains unverified. In germline, CDR1 is MRHNA, CDR2 SNTAGT. CDR3 length: 16 residues. CDR3 sequence: CASSDGSGEGQDTQYF.

The chain has TRBV4-1 and TRBJ2-5; there is no DNA to check the TCRdb D call of TRBD2. The CDR3 length is 15 residues. Germline CDR1 is MGHRA and CDR2 is YSYEKL. Here the CDR3 reads CASSQDRAHAETQYF.

V is TRBV19 and J is TRBJ1-1; TCRdb names TRBD1, which stays unverified in the absence of DNA. The germline CDR1 and CDR2 sequences are LNHDA and SQIVND (reference sequence). There are 16 residues in the CDR3. The CDR3: CASSEWDGTGNTEAFF.

This sequence joins TRBV15 and TRBJ2-5; TCRdb names TRBD2, which stays unverified in the absence of DNA. The CDR3 length is 17 residues. CDR1 and CDR2 (germline): LNHNV, YYDKDF (reference sequence). CDR3 protein: CATSRDGVGGLGETQYF.

The chain employs TRBV12-3 or TRBV12-4 and TRBJ2-3; checking the TCRdb D call of TRBD1 is not possible without DNA. The CDR3 spans 16 residues. This CDR3 reads CASRRIGTSFTDTQYF.

The chain combines TRBV6-5 with TRBJ2-5; the TCRdb D gene call, TRBD2, has no DNA to confirm it. The CDR3 has 15 amino acids. In germline, CDR1 is MNHEY, CDR2 SVGAGI. The CDR3: CASSSQRLAGETQYF.

The V gene is TRBV7-3, the J gene TRBJ2-1. This CDR3 is built from 15 residues. The germline gives CDR1 SGHTA, CDR2 FQGTGA. CDR3 sequence: CASSPQTGSYNEQFF.

This chain connects TRBV28 to TRBJ2-7; the D call from TCRdb, TRBD2, cannot be confirmed without DNA. The length of the CDR3 is 17 residues. Germline V gene sequence: CDR1 MDHEN, CDR2 SYDVKM. CDR3: CASKDPGLAGGTYEQYF.

The CDR3 reads CASSQEVGQGALSEAFF. The rearrangement joins TRBV3-1 to TRBJ1-1; the TRBD1 assignment by TCRdb is unverifiable without DNA. This CDR3 is 17 amino acids long. Germline values: CDR1 LGHDT, CDR2 YNNKEL (reference sequence).

The chain links TRBV9 to TRBJ1-5; TCRdb calls TRBD1, which cannot be checked without DNA. Germline V gives CDR1 SGDLS, CDR2 YYNGEE. The CDR3 is made up of 15 amino acids. CDR3 in amino acids: CASSERGYSNQPQHF.

This chain joins TRBV5-1 and TRBJ2-2. Germline V CDR1 and CDR2: SGHRS, YFSETQ. CDR3 length equals 16 residues. CDR3 loop: CASSSQRWGDTGELFF.